The clone carrying this T cell receptor (beta chain) was counted only a few times. The time point was: patch test 1, 2 weeks after DPC sensitization. The treatment was: therapeutic diphenylcyclopropenone sensitization with weekly scalp DPC. Total RNA was isolated from whole blood that had not been fractionated. The data stem from a study of human T cells and chemical hapten exposure. At the level of the study: Alopecia areata, totalis or universalis affected patients, mainly female.

Germline CDR1 reads SGHAT; CDR2 reads FQNNGV. Trimming took 2 bases from V and 2 from J, leaving 9 bases between them. The CDR3 extends over 14 amino acids. TCRdb re-called the RACE reads through MiXCR, storing one row per CDR3 protein. Altogether about 110,000 distinct CDR3 sequences are present, 9.5% to 12% being singletons, with the ten largest covering roughly 3.2%. Sequenced here: whole blood, sampled in connection with sensitization to the hapten diphenylcyclopropenone (DPC). V usage is TRBV11-2 and J usage is TRBJ2-5; no clear D gene. The TCR originated in a woman aged 40 to 49 with alopecia areata. Some clones in this sample may be carry-over from other donors' samples. The CDR3 reads CASSLFRKQETQYF. CDR3 nucleotide sequence: TGTGCCAGCAGCTTATTCCGGAAGCAAGAGACCCAGTACTTC.